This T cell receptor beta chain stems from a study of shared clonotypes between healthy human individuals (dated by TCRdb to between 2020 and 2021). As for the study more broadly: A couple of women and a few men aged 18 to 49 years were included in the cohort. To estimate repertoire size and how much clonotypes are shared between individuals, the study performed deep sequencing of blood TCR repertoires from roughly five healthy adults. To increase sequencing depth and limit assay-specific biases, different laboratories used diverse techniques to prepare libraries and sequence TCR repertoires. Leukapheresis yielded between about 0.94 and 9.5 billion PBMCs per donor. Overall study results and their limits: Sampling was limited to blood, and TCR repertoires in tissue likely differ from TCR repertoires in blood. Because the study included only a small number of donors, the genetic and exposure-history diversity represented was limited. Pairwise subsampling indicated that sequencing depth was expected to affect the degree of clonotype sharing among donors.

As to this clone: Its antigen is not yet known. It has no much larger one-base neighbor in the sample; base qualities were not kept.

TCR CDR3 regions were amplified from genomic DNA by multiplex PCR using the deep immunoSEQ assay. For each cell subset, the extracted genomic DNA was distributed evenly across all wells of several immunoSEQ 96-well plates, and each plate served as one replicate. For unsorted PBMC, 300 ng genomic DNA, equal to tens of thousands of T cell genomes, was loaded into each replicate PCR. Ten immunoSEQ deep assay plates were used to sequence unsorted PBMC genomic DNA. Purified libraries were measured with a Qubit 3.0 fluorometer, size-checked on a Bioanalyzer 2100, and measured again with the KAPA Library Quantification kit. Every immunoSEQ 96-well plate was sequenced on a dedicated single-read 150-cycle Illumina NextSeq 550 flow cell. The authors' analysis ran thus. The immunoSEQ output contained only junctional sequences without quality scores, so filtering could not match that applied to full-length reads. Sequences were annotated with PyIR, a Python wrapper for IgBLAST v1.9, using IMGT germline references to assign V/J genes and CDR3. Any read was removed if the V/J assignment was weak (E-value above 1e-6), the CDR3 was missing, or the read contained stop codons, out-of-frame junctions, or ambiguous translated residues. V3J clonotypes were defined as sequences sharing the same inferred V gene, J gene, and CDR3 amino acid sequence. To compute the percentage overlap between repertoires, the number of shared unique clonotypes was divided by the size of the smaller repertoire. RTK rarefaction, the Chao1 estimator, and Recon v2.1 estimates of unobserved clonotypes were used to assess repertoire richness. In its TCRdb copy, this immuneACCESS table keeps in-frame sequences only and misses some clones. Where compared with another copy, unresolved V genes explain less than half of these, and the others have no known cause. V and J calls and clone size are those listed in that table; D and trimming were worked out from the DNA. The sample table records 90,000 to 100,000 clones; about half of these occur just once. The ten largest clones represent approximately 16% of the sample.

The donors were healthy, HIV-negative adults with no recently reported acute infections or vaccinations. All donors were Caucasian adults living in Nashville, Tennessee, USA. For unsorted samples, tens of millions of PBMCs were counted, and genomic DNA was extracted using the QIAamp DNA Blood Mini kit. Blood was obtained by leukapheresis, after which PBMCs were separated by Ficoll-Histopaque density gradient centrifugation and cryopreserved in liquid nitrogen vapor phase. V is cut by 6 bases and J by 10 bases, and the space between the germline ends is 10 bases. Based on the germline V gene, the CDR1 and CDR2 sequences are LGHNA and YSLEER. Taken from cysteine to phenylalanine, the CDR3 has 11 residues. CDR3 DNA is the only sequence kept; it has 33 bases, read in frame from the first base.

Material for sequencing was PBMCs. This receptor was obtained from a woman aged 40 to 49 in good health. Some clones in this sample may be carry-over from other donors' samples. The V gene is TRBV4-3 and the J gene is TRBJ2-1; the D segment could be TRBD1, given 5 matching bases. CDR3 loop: CASSVSGEQFF. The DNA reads TGCGCCAGCAGTGTATCAGGGGAGCAGTTCTTC.